The 7 T cell receptor beta chains presented below share a single source sample, sequenced in a study of breast tumors, draining lymph nodes, adjacent tissues. The lymph nodes were axillary draining lymph nodes from breast cancer patients. TCRdb itself ran the multiplex PCR reads through MiXCR, one entry per CDR3 protein. The sample contains some 230,000 distinct CDR3 sequences, 34% of which appear only once. Input material: axillary lymph node tissue. These receptors were obtained from a female donor with breast cancer. Some clones in this sample may be carry-over from other donors' samples.

Concerning this clonotype itself: A read error may explain this, as a much larger clone is one base away. The rearrangement joins TRBV6-5 to TRBJ2-1; 9 bases fit TRBD2. CDR1 is MNHEY, CDR2 SVGAGI, per germline. The CDR3 loop spans 14 amino acids. CDR3 DNA: TGTGCCGGCAGTTCGGGGACTAGCTTTAACGGGCAGTTCTTC. The encoded protein is CAGSSGTSFNGQFF.

This clonotype was counted ten times or more. V gene TRBV3-1 combines with J gene TRBJ1-2; possibly TRBD1 for D (6 bases). Per germline, CDR1 LGHDT and CDR2 YNNKEL (reference sequence). CDR3 length: 12 residues. Between the trimmed V and J ends, which lost 1 base and 8 bases, there was a span of 8 bases. CDR3 loop: CASSQGGGGYTF. The DNA for the CDR3 is TGTGCCAGCAGCCAAGGAGGGGGAGGCTACACCTTC.

Turning to this clonotype: With a much larger clone just one base away, this may be a read error. J is TRBJ2-5 and V is TRBV4-3, with D uncertain. The CDR3 covers 14 residues. Trimming removed 0 bases from V and 1 base from J, with 6 bases in between. Germline CDR1 LGHNA, CDR2 YSLEER. DNA for the CDR3: TGCGCCAGCAGCCAAGATACGTGCCAAGAGACCCAGTACTTC. The encoded protein is CASSQDTCQETQYF.

V usage is TRBV14 and J usage is TRBJ2-3; D uncertain. This CDR3 comprises 14 residues. V shed 1 base and J shed 0 bases, with 5 bases lying between them. CDR1 and CDR2 (germline): SGHDN, FVKESK. In nucleotides, the CDR3 is TGTGCCAGCAGCCAAGGGTACAGCACAGATACGCAGTATTTT. Its protein product is CASSQGYSTDTQYF.

This chain connects TRBV2 to TRBJ2-5; TRBD2 agrees at 14 bases. The CDR3 sequence is 14 residues long. Unmatched junction bases numbered 6, after V lost 10 bases and J lost 5 bases. Germline V gives CDR1 SNHLY, CDR2 FYNNEI. Written as DNA, the CDR3 is TGTGCCACCTCGACTAGCGGGAGGGAGGAGACCCAGTACTTC. Amino acid sequence: CATSTSGREETQYF.

This chain joins TRBV10-3 and TRBJ1-4; D remains ambiguous. CDR3 size: 10 residues. Germline V gives CDR1 ENHRY, CDR2 SYGVKD. Trimming shortened V by 0 bases and J by 15 bases, and 5 bases separated the two germline ends. The CDR3 nucleotides read TGTGCCATCAGTGAGTCGGAGGTGTTTTTT. This gives the protein CAISESEVFF.

In this sample, this clonotype turned up a few times. Being one base from a much bigger clone, this may be a read error. The chain has TRBV6-6 and TRBJ2-1; D unresolved. V gave up 6 bases and J gave up 3 bases, with 9 bases separating them. This CDR3 comprises 13 residues. The germline V gene has CDR1 MNHNY and CDR2 SVGAGI (reference sequence). CDR3 nucleotide sequence: TGTGCCAGCAGGCACGGCGGCTACAATGAGCAGTTCTTC. Translation: CASRHGGYNEQFF.